One sample yielded the 19 T cell receptor beta chains listed below, sequenced in a study of T-cell memory formation after mild COVID-19. TCRdb re-derived calls from the 5' RACE reads in MiXCR, one entry per CDR3 protein. Here the sample spans about 390,000 distinct CDR3 sequences, 16% being singletons. The sample comprised PBMCs or a T cell subset sorted from them (not recorded which). These receptor sequences come from a man between 18 and 35 years old who had mild COVID-19 (a few samples of this study predate the infection). Cell type and time point are not known.

This clonotype has just a few counts. CDR3 sequence reads: CASSLVRENEKLFF. The CDR3 region has the DNA TGTGCCAGCAGCTTAGTCCGGGAAAATGAAAAACTGTTTTTT. The chain employs TRBV7-9 and TRBJ1-4; D ambiguous. The V end was cut by 1 base, the J end by 5 bases, with 8 bases between. This CDR3 is built from 14 residues. Germline-derived CDR1 and CDR2 are SEHNR and FQNEAQ (reference sequence).

This chain connects TRBV12-3 or TRBV12-4 to TRBJ1-1, with D perhaps matching TRBD1 (5 bases). There are 14 residues in the CDR3. V was clipped by 3 bases and J by 3 bases, with 11 bases between them. CDR3 protein: CASSFRDGYTEAFF. The CDR3 nucleotides read TGTGCCAGCAGTTTCCGGGACGGCTACACTGAAGCTTTCTTT.

This clonotype was seen only a few times. CDR3 nucleotides: TGCGCCAGCAGCCAAGTGGATAATTTTCTCGGGACAGGTGGTAGGGGCTACACCTTC. The encoded protein is CASSQVDNFLGTGGRGYTF. This chain joins TRBV4-1 and TRBJ1-2, with 8 bases identical to TRBD1. V lost 1 base to trimming and J lost 8 bases; unmatched junction nucleotides: 21. The CDR3 has 19 amino acids. The germline gives CDR1 MGHRA, CDR2 YSYEKL.

The chain carries TRBV6-5 and TRBJ2-7; TRBD2 matches at 9 bases. The germline gives CDR1 MNHEY, CDR2 SVGAGI. The V and J ends lost 4 bases and 2 bases, in that order; junction bases with no gene match: 6. CDR3 size: 15 residues. The CDR3 bases are TGTGCCAGCAGTTTAAGGCTAGCGGGGACCTACGAGCAGTACTTC. This codes for CASSLRLAGTYEQYF.

This clonotype was counted between two and nine times. The chain uses TRBV24-1 and TRBJ2-1; TRBD2 agrees at 9 bases. The V and J ends lost 3 bases and 4 bases, in that order; junction bases with no gene match: 6. This CDR3 spans 16 amino acids. Germline values: CDR1 KGHDR, CDR2 SFDVKD. The CDR3 nucleotides read TGTGCCACCAGTGATCCAGGGACTAGCAGATACAATGAGCAGTTCTTC. It translates to CATSDPGTSRYNEQFF.

The chain employs TRBV12-3 or TRBV12-4 and TRBJ2-2; D gene uncertain. The CDR3 length is 13 residues. V gave up 3 bases and J gave up 7 bases, with 9 bases separating them. Written as DNA, the CDR3 is TGTGCCAGCAGTTTGGAACGGAGCGGGGAGCTGTTTTTT. Its translation: CASSLERSGELFF.

This clonotype was found a few times. This chain joins TRBV21-1 and TRBJ1-4. TRBV21-1 is designated a pseudogene. This CDR3 region has 10 residues. DNA of the CDR3: TGTGCCAGCGGTAATGAAAAACTGTTTTTT. It encodes CASGNEKLFF.

This clonotype was counted between two and nine times. V gene TRBV7-9 combines with J gene TRBJ2-2; possibly TRBD2 for D (6 bases). This CDR3 has 16 amino acids. CDR1 is SEHNR, CDR2 FQNEAQ, per germline (reference sequence). The V end was cut by 5 bases, the J end by 1 base, with 14 bases between. The CDR3 is CASSVTRTENTGELFF. The DNA of the CDR3 is TGTGCCAGCAGCGTGACTAGAACCGAGAACACCGGGGAGCTGTTTTTT.

This clonotype was observed a few times. CDR3 protein: CASSPLGGQPQHF. The CDR3 nucleotides read TGCGCCAGCAGCCCCCTCGGCGGTCAGCCCCAGCATTTT. The chain recombines TRBV5-1 with TRBJ1-5, with unresolved D. The length of the CDR3 is 13 residues. Germline loops: CDR1 SGHRS, CDR2 YFSETQ. V gave up 4 bases and J gave up 6 bases, with 11 bases separating them.

The gene calls are TRBV20-1 and TRBJ1-2; 9 nucleotides align to TRBD1. J lost 3 bases, V lost 6 bases, and 5 bases had no gene match. Germline V gene sequence: CDR1 DFQATT, CDR2 SNEGSKA (reference sequence). This CDR3 is built from 13 residues. In DNA, the CDR3 is TGCAGTGCCCCGGGACAGGGCTACTATGGCTACACCTTC. The encoded protein is CSAPGQGYYGYTF.

V gene TRBV6-6 combines with J gene TRBJ2-7, with D tentatively TRBD2 (6 bases). The CDR3 has 18 residues. Trimming cost V 7 bases and J 4 bases, with 29 bases left between them. In germline, CDR1 is MNHNY, CDR2 SVGAGI (reference sequence). The CDR3 coding sequence is TGTGCCAGCATGGGTCTCGCGGAGGGGATCGCAAACCGGTACGAGCAGTACGTC. Protein sequence: CASMGLAEGIANRYEQYV.

This clonotype was detected a few times. The chain uses TRBV29-1 and TRBJ2-3, with D possibly matching TRBD1 (6 bases). Trimming took 6 bases from V and 1 from J, leaving 14 bases between them. The CDR3 is 14 residues long. Germline V gene data show CDR1 as SQVTM and CDR2 as ANQGSEA. The CDR3 region has the DNA TGCAGCGTCCCGGTGGGGGCGGGCACAGATACGCAGTATTTT. Residues: CSVPVGAGTDTQYF.

This clonotype has at least ten counts. The chain combines TRBV5-1 with TRBJ2-3; the D gene is possibly TRBD2 (5 bases). V was trimmed by 0 bases and J by 4 bases, leaving 6 bases between them. The CDR3 extends over 13 amino acids. The V gene's germline CDR1 is SGHRS and CDR2 YFSETQ. CDR3 in DNA: TGCGCCAGCAGCTTGGATAGCGCAGATACGCAGTATTTT. This translates into CASSLDSADTQYF. The whole variable domain, remainder taken from reference TRBV5-1 and TRBJ2-3, is KAGVTQTPRYLIKTRGQQVTLSCSPISGHRSVSWYQQTPGQGLQFLFEYFSETQRNKGNFPGRFSGRQFSNSRSEMNVSTLELGDSALYLCASSLDSADTQYFGPGTRLTVL.

The chain joins TRBV27 to TRBJ2-7; 7 bases agree with TRBD1. Germline assignment: CDR1 MNHEY and CDR2 SMNVEV (reference sequence). Losses at the gene ends were 3 bases for V and 0 bases for J; bases not matched to a gene: 2. The CDR3 loop spans 14 amino acids. The DNA of the CDR3 is TGTGCCAGCAGTTTTGGGACAGCCTCCTACGAGCAGTACTTC. It specifies CASSFGTASYEQYF.

The chain combines TRBV7-2 with TRBJ1-6; TRBD1 is a possible D gene (5 bases). V dropped 1 base and J dropped 8 bases, with 12 bases sitting between them. There are 15 residues in the CDR3. Germline V gives CDR1 SGHTA, CDR2 FQGNSA. The CDR3: CASSLGLGEYSPLHF. The CDR3 DNA reads TGTGCCAGCAGCTTAGGATTAGGGGAGTATTCACCCCTCCACTTT.

The chain combines TRBV7-2 with TRBJ2-6; D is unclear. Germline CDR1 SGHTA, CDR2 FQGNSA. The V gene lost 6 bases and the J gene lost 4 bases, with 7 bases spanning the gap. The CDR3 runs to 13 residues. CDR3 coding DNA: TGTGCCAGCAGATTTCAGGGGGCCAACGTCCTGACTTTC. It yields the protein CASRFQGANVLTF.

This clonotype was observed a few times. V usage is TRBV9 and J usage is TRBJ1-1; TRBD1 might be the D (6 bases). Germline CDR1 and CDR2: SGDLS and YYNGEE. This CDR3 region has 18 residues. The V gene lost 3 bases and the J gene lost 5 bases, with 26 bases spanning the gap. DNA of the CDR3: TGTGCCAGCAGCGCCCAGGGGCCGGGTATAGAAAAAGTAACTGAAGCTTTCTTT. Amino acid sequence: CASSAQGPGIEKVTEAFF.

The rearrangement joins TRBV29-1 to TRBJ1-1; the D gene is possibly TRBD1 (5 bases). There are 13 residues in the CDR3. Looked up from germline, CDR1 is SQVTM and CDR2 is ANQGSEA. Trimming removed 4 bases at V and 0 bases at J, with 9 bases between. The DNA for the CDR3 is TGCAGCGTTGCGAAAGGGGTGAACACTGAAGCTTTCTTT. It codes for CSVAKGVNTEAFF.

The genes are TRBV7-2 and TRBJ2-1; 10 bases are shared with TRBD2. Germline assignment: CDR1 SGHTA and CDR2 FQGNSA. CDR3 length equals 14 residues. V lost 2 bases, J lost 8 bases, and 3 bases stayed unmatched. CDR3 protein: CASSLSSGGDEQFF. The CDR3 DNA reads as TGTGCCAGCAGCTTATCTAGCGGGGGTGATGAGCAGTTCTTC.